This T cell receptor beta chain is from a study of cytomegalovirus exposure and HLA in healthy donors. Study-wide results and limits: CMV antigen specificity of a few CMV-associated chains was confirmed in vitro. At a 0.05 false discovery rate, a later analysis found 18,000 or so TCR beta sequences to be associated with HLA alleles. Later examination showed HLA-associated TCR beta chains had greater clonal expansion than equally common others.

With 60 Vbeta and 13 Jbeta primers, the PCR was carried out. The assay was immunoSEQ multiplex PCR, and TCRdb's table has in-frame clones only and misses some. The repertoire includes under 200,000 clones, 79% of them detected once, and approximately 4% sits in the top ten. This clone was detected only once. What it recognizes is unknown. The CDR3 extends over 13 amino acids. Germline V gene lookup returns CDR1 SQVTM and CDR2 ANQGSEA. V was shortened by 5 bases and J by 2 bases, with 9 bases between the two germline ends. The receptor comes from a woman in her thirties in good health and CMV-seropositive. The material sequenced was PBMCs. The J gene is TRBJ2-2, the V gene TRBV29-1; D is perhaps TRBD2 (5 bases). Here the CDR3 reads CSVRGGNTGELFF. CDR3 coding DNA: TGCAGCGTTCGAGGAGGAAACACCGGGGAGCTGTTTTTT.